This T cell receptor beta chain was obtained from a study of CD8+ T cells in alopecia areata. Study-wide findings and caveats: Within the top 100, expanded CD8+ clones significantly decreased with tofacitinib, as did scalp clonality.

The germline V gene has CDR1 PRHDT and CDR2 FYEKMQ (reference sequence). With 0 bases removed from V and 11 bases from J, the gap between germline ends came to 10 bases. The CDR3 runs 13 residues. The treatment: oral pan-JAK inhibitor, 5-10 mg twice daily. As the sequencing template, cDNA was produced by extracting RNA and reverse transcribing it. Here immunoSEQ multiplex PCR was the method, and the copy in TCRdb shows in-frame clones only, minus some. The sample yields fewer than 250,000 clones, around two fifths seen once. This clone was seen only a few times. What it binds is unknown. V and J are TRBV13 and TRBJ1-4, with no clear D. The source material was CD4+ T cells sorted from blood, sampled between weeks 30 and 35, from a patient treated with tofacitinib. This TCR was recovered from a human donor with alopecia areata. The DNA for the CDR3 is TGTGCCAGCAGCTTAGGGAGCGGGATCAAACTGTTTTTT. Amino acid sequence: CASSLGSGIKLFF.